These 29 T cell receptor beta chains share one sample of origin, sequenced in a study of response to subunit inactivated influenza vaccine. From the RT-PCR reads, TCRdb called clonotypes with MiXCR, one entry per CDR3 protein. The table records a few hundred thousand distinct CDR3 sequences, roughly 22% of them present only once. Sample: PBMCs from blood, taken about 20 months after vaccination. Receptors originate from a man aged 50-75 years who received an inactivated influenza vaccine.

The chain combines TRBV7-9 with TRBJ2-5; D may correspond to TRBD1 or TRBD2 (5 bases each). The germline V gene encodes CDR1 SEHNR and CDR2 FQNEAQ (reference sequence). CDR3 length: 14 amino acids. V was trimmed by 3 bases and J by 7 bases, leaving 15 bases between them. Here the CDR3 reads CASSFTGPPVTQYF. For the CDR3, the DNA is TGTGCCAGCAGCTTTACGGGGCCACCGGTGACCCAGTACTTC.

This clonotype was seen a handful of times. This rearrangement joins TRBV12-3 or TRBV12-4 to TRBJ1-6; 7 nucleotides agree with TRBD1. The CDR3 runs 14 residues. Trimming at V came to 7 bases and at J to 6 bases, leaving 6 bases not matched to a gene. CDR3 DNA sequence: TGTGCCAGCAAATCGGGACAGAGTAATTCACCCCTCCACTTT. Amino acid sequence: CASKSGQSNSPLHF.

Concerning this clonotype: A read error may produce the germline difference seen at one junction end. This chain connects TRBV7-7 to TRBJ2-5, with D uncertain. This CDR3 contains 14 residues. In germline, CDR1 is SSHAT, CDR2 FNYEAQ (reference sequence). CDR3 coding DNA: TGTGCTAGCAGCCTAGTTCATGTTGGAGAGACCCAGTACTTC. Translated, it gives CASSLVHVGETQYF.

In regard to this clonotype: Relative to the germline gene, one junction end is altered; a read error may explain this. The rearrangement joins TRBV2 to TRBJ2-3, with 11 positions matching TRBD2. The length of the CDR3 is 17 residues. In germline, CDR1 is SNHLY, CDR2 FYNNEI. Here the CDR3 DNA reads TGTGCCAGCAGTGAAATAGCGGGAGGGAAAAGCACAGATGCGCAGTATTTT. The encoded protein is CASSEIAGGKSTDAQYF.

This clonotype was recorded a few times. The rearrangement joins TRBV6-2 or TRBV6-3 to TRBJ1-2; D call uncertain. Germline CDR1 and CDR2: MNHEY and SVGEGT. The CDR3 has 15 residues. V lost 4 bases, J lost 2 bases, and 14 bases lay in between. DNA for the CDR3: TGTGCCAGCAGTTTCTACAGTACTTCCAACTATGGCTACACCTTC. Its protein product is CASSFYSTSNYGYTF.

This clonotype was counted at least ten times. The V and J genes are TRBV18 and TRBJ2-1; maybe TRBD1 (6 bases). The CDR3 runs to 13 residues. V dropped 2 bases and J dropped 12 bases, with 14 bases sitting between them. Germline V CDR1 and CDR2: KGHSH, LQKENI. The CDR3 sequence is CASSPGDNLRQFF. The CDR3 DNA sequence: TGTGCCAGCTCACCAGGGGACAATCTTAGGCAGTTCTTC.

Here the CDR3 reads CASSLQGAKSEQYF. The CDR3 DNA reads TGCGCCAGCAGCTTACAGGGGGCTAAGAGCGAGCAGTACTTC. This chain connects TRBV5-1 to TRBJ2-7; 9 bases are a match to TRBD1. This CDR3 region has 14 residues. Germline trimming cut 2 bases from V and 6 bases from J; bases unmatched to any gene: 6. Germline V lookup: CDR1 SGHRS, CDR2 YFSETQ.

This clonotype occurred a few times. The chain recombines TRBV3-1 with TRBJ1-1; D remains ambiguous. Germline lookup yields CDR1 LGHDT and CDR2 YNNKEL (reference sequence). Trimming pared 1 base from V and 4 bases from J, leaving 10 bases between. This CDR3 has 14 amino acids. In nucleotides, the CDR3 is TGTGCCAGCAGCCAAGTTGGAGGGAGCACTGAAGCTTTCTTT. Amino acids: CASSQVGGSTEAFF.

This chain connects TRBV18 to TRBJ1-2, with 8 bases that match TRBD1. This CDR3 has 15 residues. The germline gives CDR1 KGHSH, CDR2 LQKENI. With V trimmed by 3 bases and J by 4 bases, 7 bases remained unmatched. The CDR3 DNA reads TGTGCCAGCTCACCGGAAAGTACAGGGGGCTATGGCTACACCTTC. This encodes CASSPESTGGYGYTF.

This clonotype was observed a few times. The chain carries TRBV20-1 and TRBJ2-1; 11 nucleotides align to TRBD1. This CDR3 is built from 14 residues. From germline, CDR1 is DFQATT and CDR2 SNEGSKA (reference sequence). The J segment lost 8 bases and the V segment lost 6 bases, leaving 9 bases of the junction unmatched. For the CDR3, the DNA is TGCAGTGCCATGGGACAGGGGGTGAGTTATGAGCAGTTCTTC. It is translated as CSAMGQGVSYEQFF.

The genes are TRBV7-9 and TRBJ2-1, with D unresolved. The CDR3 is 11 amino acids. From germline, CDR1 is SEHNR and CDR2 FQNEAQ (reference sequence). Deletions cut 1 base from V and 8 bases from J, with 3 bases between. CDR3 in amino acids: CASSLEDEQFF. DNA for the CDR3: TGTGCCAGCAGCTTAGAGGATGAGCAGTTCTTC.

This clonotype has a count of ten or more. This chain joins TRBV12-3 or TRBV12-4 and TRBJ1-3; no firm D call. V gave up 3 bases and J gave up 4 bases, with 1 base separating them. CDR3 length: 11 amino acids. The CDR3 DNA follows: TGTGCCAGCAGTTTCGGAAACACCATATATTTT. This gives the protein CASSFGNTIYF.

The rearrangement links TRBV27 to TRBJ2-7; TRBD1 matches 11 bases. The V segment lost 6 bases and the J segment 7 bases; nucleotides outside the gene matches: 11. Germline V CDR1 and CDR2: MNHEY, SMNVEV (reference sequence). This CDR3 has 15 residues. The CDR3 here is CASRGSGTGGGEQYF. DNA for the CDR3: TGTGCCAGCAGGGGCTCCGGGACAGGGGGTGGGGAGCAGTACTTC.

The J gene is TRBJ2-5, the V gene TRBV29-1, with no clear D. Germline V gives CDR1 SQVTM, CDR2 ANQGSEA. V shed 3 bases and J shed 2 bases, with 7 bases lying between them. This CDR3 spans 12 amino acids. In nucleotides, the CDR3 is TGCAGCGTTGACCCGCAACAAGAGACCCAGTACTTC. It is translated as CSVDPQQETQYF.

This clonotype was recorded a few times. The V call is TRBV20-1, the J call TRBJ1-2, with TRBD1 matching over 7 bases. After removal of 6 bases from V and 3 bases from J, the junction contained 4 bases not matched to a gene. This CDR3 spans 12 amino acids. The germline gives CDR1 DFQATT, CDR2 SNEGSKA (reference sequence). CDR3 loop: CSARDSYYGYTF. The CDR3 bases are TGCAGTGCCCGGGACAGCTACTATGGCTACACCTTC.

J is TRBJ1-1 and V is TRBV5-1; the D is unclear. The CDR3 runs 13 residues. Germline CDR1 reads SGHRS; CDR2 reads YFSETQ. The V gene lost 0 bases and the J gene lost 4 bases, with 7 bases spanning the gap. CDR3 amino acids: CASSLEQSTEAFF. Here the CDR3 DNA reads TGCGCCAGCAGCTTGGAACAGAGCACTGAAGCTTTCTTT.

The CDR3 DNA reads as TGTGCCAGCTTTGATGGAGCCAATGAGCAGTTCTTC. Protein: CASFDGANEQFF. This sequence joins TRBV6-6 and TRBJ2-1; no clear D gene. In germline, CDR1 is MNHNY, CDR2 SVGAGI (reference sequence). The CDR3 is 12 amino acids. V was trimmed by 8 bases and J by 6 bases, leaving 11 bases between them.

The table lists this clonotype with many counts. The chain recombines TRBV9 with TRBJ1-1, with D perhaps TRBD1 (5 bases). Germline V gives CDR1 SGDLS, CDR2 YYNGEE. The CDR3 has 13 amino acids. V gave up 4 bases and J gave up 3 bases, with 10 bases separating them. The CDR3 protein is CASSYGTHTEAFF. CDR3 sequence (DNA): TGTGCCAGCAGCTATGGGACGCACACTGAAGCTTTCTTT.

There are a few counts of this clonotype. The rearrangement uses TRBV2 and TRBJ1-1, with a possible D match to TRBD1 (6 bases). This CDR3 region has 12 residues. The V end was cut by 10 bases, the J end by 5 bases, with 14 bases between. Per germline, CDR1 SNHLY and CDR2 FYNNEI. The CDR3 DNA is TGTGCCACCCACAGGGATGGTACTGAAGCTTTCTTT. Translated: CATHRDGTEAFF.

The V and J genes are TRBV7-6 and TRBJ1-4; D call uncertain. Trimming removed 1 base from V and 2 bases from J, with 8 bases in between. The CDR3 has 15 amino acids. Germline CDR1 is SGHVS and CDR2 is FNYEAQ. The CDR3 nucleotides read TGTGCCAGCAGCTTAGGTGTCGCGACTAATGAAAAACTGTTTTTT. This sequence encodes CASSLGVATNEKLFF.

This clonotype was found many times. The chain joins TRBV2 to TRBJ2-3; the match to TRBD2 covers 11 bases. The ends lost 6 bases at V and 3 bases at J; junction bases unmatched: 8. The CDR3 is 16 residues long. Looked up from germline, CDR1 is SNHLY and CDR2 is FYNNEI. The CDR3 here is CASSPLGLAGTDTQYF. CDR3 DNA sequence: TGTGCCAGCAGCCCCCTAGGACTAGCGGGTACAGATACGCAGTATTTT. The variable domain in full, completed from reference TRBV2 and TRBJ2-3, reads EPEVTQTPSHQVTQMGQEVILRCVPISNHLYFYWYRQILGQKVEFLVSFYNNEISEKSEIFDDQFSVERPDGSNFTLKIRSTKLEDSAMYFCASSPLGLAGTDTQYFGPGTRLTVL.

To note about this clonotype: The junction does not match germline at one end; this may be a read error. The V and J genes are TRBV20-1 and TRBJ1-1, with D perhaps matching TRBD1 (5 bases). From germline, CDR1 is DFQATT and CDR2 SNEGSKA (reference sequence). CDR3 length: 13 residues. The CDR3 region has the DNA TGCAGTGGTAGACAGTCCATGAACACTGAAGCTTTCTTT. Its translation is CSGRQSMNTEAFF.

This chain's CDR3 is CASSLQRGGPGELFF. DNA of the CDR3: TGTGCCAGCAGCTTACAGCGGGGGGGCCCCGGGGAGCTGTTTTTT. This chain uses TRBV6-5 with TRBJ2-2; TRBD2 aligns across 10 bases. CDR1 is MNHEY and CDR2 is SVGAGI in the germline V gene. V dropped 6 bases and J dropped 6; count of bases not matched to a gene: 7. The length of the CDR3 is 15 residues.

This sequence joins TRBV7-2 and TRBJ2-7; TRBD1 matches at 9 bases. Germline V gene sequence: CDR1 SGHTA, CDR2 FQGNSA. This CDR3 contains 17 residues. The trim removed 1 base at V and 2 bases at J, leaving 9 bases unmatched. CDR3 sequence (DNA): TGTGCCAGCAGCTTAGGTCGCGGGACAGGGAGGACCTACGAGCAGTACTTC. It codes for CASSLGRGTGRTYEQYF.

In this sample, this clonotype turned up many times. The gene calls are TRBV5-1 and TRBJ1-1; 9 positions match TRBD1. The CDR3 spans 15 residues. The ends lost 1 base at V and 3 bases at J; junction bases unmatched: 4. In germline, CDR1 is SGHRS, CDR2 YFSETQ. The CDR3 is CASSLLQGADTEAFF. Written as DNA, the CDR3 is TGCGCCAGCAGCTTGTTACAGGGGGCGGACACTGAAGCTTTCTTT. Using reference TRBV5-1 and TRBJ1-1 for the parts outside the CDR3, the full variable domain is KAGVTQTPRYLIKTRGQQVTLSCSPISGHRSVSWYQQTPGQGLQFLFEYFSETQRNKGNFPGRFSGRQFSNSRSEMNVSTLELGDSALYLCASSLLQGADTEAFFGQGTRLTVV.

J is TRBJ2-7 and V is TRBV29-1; tentatively, D is TRBD1 (5 bases). CDR1 SQVTM and CDR2 ANQGSEA come from the germline V gene. V shed 2 bases and J shed 7 bases, with 9 bases lying between them. This CDR3 has 11 residues. For the CDR3, the DNA is TGCAGCGTTGAAAAAGGGGTTGAGCAGTACTTC. Its translation is CSVEKGVEQYF.

This chain joins TRBV12-3 or TRBV12-4 and TRBJ1-3, with D hard to call. The CDR3 sequence is 17 residues long. The V end lost 1 base, the J end lost 0 bases, and 13 bases lay between the germline ends. The CDR3 DNA reads as TGTGCCAGCAGTTTAGGCGCACTAGCTCTCTCTGGAAACACCATATATTTT. This translates into CASSLGALALSGNTIYF.

This clonotype appeared a few times. The chain joins TRBV18 to TRBJ1-2; weak D call: TRBD1 (6 bases). This CDR3 comprises 15 residues. CDR1 and CDR2 from the germline V gene are KGHSH and LQKENI. V was cut by 5 bases and J by 2 bases, with 15 bases left in between. The CDR3 spells CASSVDRNNNYGYTF. CDR3 in DNA: TGTGCCAGCTCAGTGGACAGAAACAACAACTATGGCTACACCTTC.

This sequence joins TRBV2 and TRBJ2-5; no clear D gene. With 5 bases removed from V and 1 base from J, the gap between germline ends came to 8 bases. Germline lookup yields CDR1 SNHLY and CDR2 FYNNEI. The CDR3 is 13 amino acids. This CDR3 is CASSRSVQETQYF. As DNA, the CDR3 is TGTGCCAGCAGTAGGTCGGTCCAAGAGACCCAGTACTTC.